The 22 T cell receptor beta chains presented below share a single source sample, sequenced in a study of blood T cell repertoires in COVID-19. Clones were sequenced by immunoSEQ multiplex PCR, and TCRdb holds only the in-frame ones, with some missing. The repertoire includes around 300,000 clones, approximately 90% of them detected once, and approximately 2.5% sits in the top ten. Sequencing used PBMCs or T cells enriched from blood (not recorded which). Receptor source: a woman between 18 and 30 years old who had recovered from COVID-19.

The J gene is TRBJ2-1, the V gene TRBV11-3; the D gene is possibly TRBD2 (7 bases). The CDR3 consists of 17 residues. V lost 0 bases and J 7 bases, leaving 19 bases between the germline ends. From germline, CDR1 is SGHNT and CDR2 YENEEA. The CDR3 here is CASSLDQGGGVINEQFF. CDR3 bases: TGTGCCAGCAGCTTAGATCAGGGAGGGGGAGTAATAAATGAGCAGTTCTTC. Full variable domain (remainder filled in from reference TRBV11-3 and TRBJ2-1): EAGVVQSPRYKIIEKKQPVAFWCNPISGHNTLYWYLQNLGQGPELLIRYENEEAVDDSQLPKDRFSAERLKGVDSTLKIQPAELGDSAVYLCASSLDQGGGVINEQFFGPGTRLTVL.

This clone was picked up one time. V usage is TRBV3-1 (or the pseudogene TRBV3-2) and J usage is TRBJ1-2; D gene unclear. V lost 2 bases and J 1 base, leaving 8 bases between the germline ends. This CDR3 comprises 14 residues. Germline assignment: CDR1 LGHDT and CDR2 YNNKEL (reference sequence). For the CDR3, the DNA is TGTGCCAGCAGCCAACGGAACAGTAACTATGGCTACACCTTC. This sequence encodes CASSQRNSNYGYTF.

This chain links TRBV18 with TRBJ2-1; a weak D match, TRBD1 (5 bases). The germline CDR1 and CDR2 sequences are KGHSH and LQKENI. The CDR3 consists of 14 residues. V lost 2 bases and J 6 bases, leaving 11 bases between the germline ends. Here the CDR3 DNA reads TGTGCCAGCTCACCATACAGGCAACGCAATGAGCAGTTCTTC. Translating gives CASSPYRQRNEQFF.

V is TRBV5-1 and J is TRBJ2-2; D unresolved. The CDR3 contains 11 residues. Trimming left V 5 bases short and J 4 bases short, with 3 bases between. The germline CDR1 and CDR2 sequences are SGHRS and YFSETQ. This CDR3 is CASSITGELFF. The CDR3 DNA is TGCGCCAGCAGTATCACCGGGGAGCTGTTTTTT.

The chain employs TRBV30 and TRBJ1-5, with 9 bases matching TRBD1. V lost 4 bases to trimming and J lost 6 bases; unmatched junction nucleotides: 4. This CDR3 spans 13 amino acids. Germline V gene sequence: CDR1 GTSNPN, CDR2 SVGIG (reference sequence). The CDR3 sequence is CAWKGQGFQPQHF. DNA for the CDR3: TGTGCCTGGAAGGGACAGGGTTTTCAGCCCCAGCATTTT.

J is TRBJ1-2 and V is TRBV5-1; the D gene is possibly TRBD1 (6 bases). V was pared by 4 bases and J by 1 base, with 11 bases between. This CDR3 is built from 14 residues. The V gene's germline CDR1 is SGHRS and CDR2 YFSETQ. The CDR3 DNA reads as TGCGCCAGCAGCGGAACGGACAGTAACTATGGCTACACCTTC. Protein sequence: CASSGTDSNYGYTF.

The chain joins TRBV7-2 to TRBJ2-5; TRBD2 matches at 7 bases. The CDR3 runs to 16 residues. From germline, CDR1 is SGHTA and CDR2 FQGNSA. Germline trimming cut 5 bases from V and 5 bases from J; bases unmatched to any gene: 14. The CDR3 nucleotides read TGTGCCAGCAGCCAAGCAAGACAGCGGGGTTTGGAGACCCAGTACTTC. Amino acids: CASSQARQRGLETQYF. The full variable domain, its missing parts supplied by reference TRBV7-2 and TRBJ2-5, is GAGVSQSPSNKVTEKGKDVELRCDPISGHTALYWYRQSLGQGLEFLIYFQGNSAPDKSGLPSDRFSAERTGGSVSTLTIQRTQQEDSAVYLCASSQARQRGLETQYFGPGTRLLVL.

This chain uses TRBV3-1 (or the pseudogene TRBV3-2) with TRBJ2-3; a weak D match, TRBD1 (6 bases). The V and J ends lost 0 bases and 3 bases respectively, with 16 bases between them. Germline loops: CDR1 LGHDT, CDR2 YNNKEL (reference sequence). The length of the CDR3 is 17 residues. CDR3 coding DNA: TGTGCCAGCAGCCAAGATTTGGGGGCCCCGGGGACAGATACGCAGTATTTT. Amino acid sequence: CASSQDLGAPGTDTQYF.

The chain joins TRBV30 to TRBJ1-5, with unresolved D. Germline V CDR1 and CDR2: GTSNPN, SVGIG (reference sequence). V gave up 3 bases and J gave up 6 bases, with 12 bases separating them. The CDR3 runs to 13 residues. In DNA, the CDR3 is TGTGCCTGGAGCCGGGCCGCGGGTCAGCCCCAGCATTTT. Its protein product is CAWSRAAGQPQHF.

The chain couples TRBV5-8 to TRBJ2-3; no firm D call. Trimming pared 1 base from V and 0 bases from J, leaving 18 bases between. Germline CDR1 is SGHTS and CDR2 is YDEGEE. This CDR3 contains 18 residues. The CDR3 nucleotides read TGTGCCAGCAGCTTGAAGATTTCTGGCAGATCTAGCACAGATACGCAGTATTTT. Residues: CASSLKISGRSSTDTQYF.

This rearrangement joins TRBV5-1 to TRBJ2-1; 12 positions agree with TRBD2. Per the germline V gene, CDR1 is SGHRS and CDR2 is YFSETQ. The CDR3 sequence is 16 residues long. The J segment lost 4 bases and the V segment lost 4 bases, leaving 6 bases of the junction unmatched. CDR3 amino acids: CASSPTSGGWYNEQFF. The CDR3 nucleotides read TGCGCCAGCAGCCCGACTAGCGGGGGATGGTACAATGAGCAGTTCTTC.

CDR3: CASSFRPGQGSRNEQFF. CDR3 DNA sequence: TGCGCCAGCAGCTTTCGTCCGGGACAGGGGTCTAGGAATGAGCAGTTCTTC. This chain uses TRBV5-1 with TRBJ2-1, with TRBD1 matching 10 bases. Germline lookup yields CDR1 SGHRS and CDR2 YFSETQ. The CDR3 has 17 amino acids. The V and J ends lost 2 bases and 7 bases, in that order; junction bases with no gene match: 12.

The chain uses TRBV29-1 and TRBJ2-7, with TRBD1 identical over 9 bases. V dropped 3 bases and J dropped 6; count of bases not matched to a gene: 6. The CDR3 runs 13 residues. Germline CDR1 and CDR2: SQVTM and ANQGSEA. For the CDR3, the DNA is TGCAGCGTTGAGGGGGACAGGGAGGGCGAGCAGTACTTC. Its translation is CSVEGDREGEQYF.

This chain uses TRBV9 with TRBJ2-5, with no clear D. The ends were cut back, 3 bases at V and 1 base at J, with 16 bases in the middle. Germline CDR1 is SGDLS and CDR2 is YYNGEE. CDR3 length equals 16 residues. DNA for the CDR3: TGTGCCAGCAGCGCCGGAGTCTCCGGAGTCCAAGAGACCCAGTACTTC. This codes for CASSAGVSGVQETQYF.

This chain links TRBV28 with TRBJ1-1; possible D gene TRBD1, 5 bases. The V gene's germline CDR1 is MDHEN and CDR2 SYDVKM. CDR3 length: 14 residues. Trimming took off 6 bases at V and 5 bases at J, with 16 bases between the two ends. CDR3 protein: CASRDTPSVTEAFF. The CDR3 coding sequence is TGTGCCAGCAGGGACACCCCATCGGTAACTGAAGCTTTCTTT.

The rearrangement links TRBV7-9 to TRBJ1-5, with 7 positions matching TRBD1. The V gene end was trimmed by 3 bases and the J gene end by 0 bases; junction bases not matched to a gene: 8. The CDR3 loop spans 17 amino acids. The germline gives CDR1 SEHNR, CDR2 FQNEAQ (reference sequence). CDR3 sequence reads: CASSFHGTAFSNQPQHF. Written as DNA, the CDR3 is TGTGCCAGCAGCTTTCACGGGACAGCCTTTAGCAATCAGCCCCAGCATTTT.

Details on this clone: The sample contains more than one DNA sequence encoding this CDR3. This chain joins TRBV5-1 and TRBJ1-4, with 10 bases identical to TRBD1. The CDR3 consists of 15 residues. The V and J ends lost 0 bases and 8 bases, in that order; junction bases with no gene match: 4. Germline V CDR1 and CDR2: SGHRS, YFSETQ. CDR3 loop: CASSLVGQGGEKLFF. CDR3 sequence (DNA): TGCGCCAGCAGCTTGGTAGGACAGGGGGGAGAAAAACTGTTTTTT.

V and J are TRBV4-1 and TRBJ2-1, with D unclear. V was trimmed by 3 bases and J by 5 bases, leaving 20 bases between them. The V gene's germline CDR1 is MGHRA and CDR2 YSYEKL. The CDR3 is 17 residues long. CDR3 protein: CASSQSSWHKKDNEQFF. CDR3 nucleotide sequence: TGCGCCAGCAGCCAGTCGTCGTGGCACAAAAAAGACAATGAGCAGTTCTTC.

This chain links TRBV5-1 with TRBJ2-7; the D gene is possibly TRBD2 (6 bases). The germline V and J ends were trimmed by 1 base and 7 bases, with 18 bases remaining between them. This CDR3 contains 15 residues. The germline V gene encodes CDR1 SGHRS and CDR2 YFSETQ. Here the CDR3 DNA reads TGCGCCAGCAGCTTGATTAGAGCGCCCCGGGAGGAGCAGTACTTC. Translation: CASSLIRAPREEQYF.

The J gene is TRBJ1-1, the V gene TRBV5-1, with D unresolved. The germline V gene encodes CDR1 SGHRS and CDR2 YFSETQ. The CDR3 has 15 amino acids. Trimming pared 0 bases from V and 4 bases from J, leaving 13 bases between. The CDR3 protein is CASSLAGREGTEAFF. The CDR3 region has the DNA TGCGCCAGCAGCTTGGCGGGGAGGGAGGGCACTGAAGCTTTCTTT.

V usage is TRBV2 and J usage is TRBJ1-4, with TRBD1 as a possible D gene (6 bases). V was cut by 6 bases and J by 4 bases, with 12 bases left in between. Germline V gene lookup returns CDR1 SNHLY and CDR2 FYNNEI. The CDR3 is 14 amino acids. The CDR3 here is CASRAGAINEKLFF. CDR3 coding DNA: TGTGCCAGCAGGGCAGGGGCCATTAATGAAAAACTGTTTTTT.

The rearrangement uses TRBV10-1 and TRBJ2-3, with a tentative D call TRBD2 (5 bases). Germline V lookup: CDR1 WNHNN, CDR2 SYGVQD (reference sequence). The CDR3 runs 14 residues. Trimming left V 0 bases short and J 4 bases short, with 8 bases between. The CDR3 DNA follows: TGCGCCAGCAGTGAGTCTAGCGAGGCAGATACGCAGTATTTT. Translation: CASSESSEADTQYF.